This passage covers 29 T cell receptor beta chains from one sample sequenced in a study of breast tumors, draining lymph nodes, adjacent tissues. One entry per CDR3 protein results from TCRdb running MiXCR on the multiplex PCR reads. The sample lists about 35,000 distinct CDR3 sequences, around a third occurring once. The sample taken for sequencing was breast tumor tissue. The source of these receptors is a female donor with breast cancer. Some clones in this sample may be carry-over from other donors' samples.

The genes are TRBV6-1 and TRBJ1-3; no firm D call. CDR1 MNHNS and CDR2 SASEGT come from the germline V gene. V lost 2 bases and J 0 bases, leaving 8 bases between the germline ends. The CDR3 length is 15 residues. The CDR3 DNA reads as TGTGCCAGCAGTGAATTAGCCAACTCTGGAAACACCATATATTTT. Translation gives CASSELANSGNTIYF.

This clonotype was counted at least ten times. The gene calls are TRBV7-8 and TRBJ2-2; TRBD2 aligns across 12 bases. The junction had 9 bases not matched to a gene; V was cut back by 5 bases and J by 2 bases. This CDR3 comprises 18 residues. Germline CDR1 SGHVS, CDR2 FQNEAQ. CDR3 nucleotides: TGTGCCAGCAGCCTCCGGACTAGCGGGATGGCAAACACCGGGGAGCTGTTTTTT. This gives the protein CASSLRTSGMANTGELFF.

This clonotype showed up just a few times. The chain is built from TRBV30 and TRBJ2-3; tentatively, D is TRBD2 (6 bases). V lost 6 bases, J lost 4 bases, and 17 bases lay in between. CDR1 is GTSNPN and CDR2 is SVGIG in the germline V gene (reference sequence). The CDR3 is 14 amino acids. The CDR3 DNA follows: TGTGCCTGTCACTTATCCGGAGGGGCAGATACGCAGTATTTT. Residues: CACHLSGGADTQYF. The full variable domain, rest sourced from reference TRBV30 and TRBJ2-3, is SQTIHQWPATLVQPVGSPLSLECTVEGTSNPNLYWYRQAAGRGLQLLFYSVGIGQISSEVPQNLSASRPQDRQFILSSKKLLLSDSGFYLCACHLSGGADTQYFGPGTRLTVL.

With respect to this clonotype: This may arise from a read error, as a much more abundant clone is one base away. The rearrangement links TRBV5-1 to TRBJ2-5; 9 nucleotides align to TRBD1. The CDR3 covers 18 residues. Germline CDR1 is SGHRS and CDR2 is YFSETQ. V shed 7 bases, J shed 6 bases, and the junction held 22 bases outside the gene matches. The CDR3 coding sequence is TGCGCCAGCTCCCTAGTACAGGGGGCTGATTGTTTCGTAAAGACCCAGTACTTC. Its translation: CASSLVQGADCFVKTQYF.

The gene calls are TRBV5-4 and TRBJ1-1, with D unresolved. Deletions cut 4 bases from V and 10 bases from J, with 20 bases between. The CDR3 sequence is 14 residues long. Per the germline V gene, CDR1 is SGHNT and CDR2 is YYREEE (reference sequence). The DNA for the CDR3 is TGTGCCAGCAGCCCCCATACCGGGAGGGCACGAGCTTTCTTT. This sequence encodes CASSPHTGRARAFF.

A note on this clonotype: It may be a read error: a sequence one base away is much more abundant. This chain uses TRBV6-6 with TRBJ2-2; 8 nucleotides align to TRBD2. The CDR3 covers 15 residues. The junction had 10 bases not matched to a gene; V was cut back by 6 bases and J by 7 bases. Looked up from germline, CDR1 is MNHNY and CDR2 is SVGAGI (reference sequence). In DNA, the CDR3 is TGTGCCAGCAGGGCCCTCTCGCGGGGGGTCGGGGAGCTGTTTTTT. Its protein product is CASRALSRGVGELFF.

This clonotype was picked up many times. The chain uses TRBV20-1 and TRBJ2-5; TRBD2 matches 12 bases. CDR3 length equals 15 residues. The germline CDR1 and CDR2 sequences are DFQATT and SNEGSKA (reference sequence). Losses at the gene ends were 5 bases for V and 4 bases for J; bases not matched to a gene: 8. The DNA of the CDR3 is TGCAGTGCTCAGACTAGCGGGAGAGGCCGAGAGACCCAGTACTTC. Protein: CSAQTSGRGRETQYF.

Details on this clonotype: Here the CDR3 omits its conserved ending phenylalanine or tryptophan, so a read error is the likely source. The CDR3 here is CASSDAPPGLAGGMYNEQFL. The CDR3 bases are TGTGCCAGCAGTGACGCGCCGCCGGGACTAGCGGGAGGGATGTACAATGAGCAGTTCCTC. This sequence joins TRBV6-4 and TRBJ2-1; 16 bases map to TRBD2. Germline V gives CDR1 MRHNA, CDR2 SNTAGT. J was trimmed by 4 bases and V by 2 bases; bases with no gene match: 11. The CDR3 length is 20 residues.

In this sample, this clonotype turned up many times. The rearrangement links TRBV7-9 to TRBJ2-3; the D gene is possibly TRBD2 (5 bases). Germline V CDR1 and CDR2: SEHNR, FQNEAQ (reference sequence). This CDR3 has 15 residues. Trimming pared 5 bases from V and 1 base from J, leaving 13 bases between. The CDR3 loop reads CASSRGPTRTDTQYF. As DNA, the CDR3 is TGTGCCAGCAGCCGAGGGCCAACCCGCACAGATACGCAGTATTTT. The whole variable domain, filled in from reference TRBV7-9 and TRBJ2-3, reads DTGVSQNPRHKITKRGQNVTFRCDPISEHNRLYWYRQTLGQGPEFLTYFQNEAQLEKSRLLSDRFSAERPKGSFSTLEIQRTEQGDSAMYLCASSRGPTRTDTQYFGPGTRLTVL.

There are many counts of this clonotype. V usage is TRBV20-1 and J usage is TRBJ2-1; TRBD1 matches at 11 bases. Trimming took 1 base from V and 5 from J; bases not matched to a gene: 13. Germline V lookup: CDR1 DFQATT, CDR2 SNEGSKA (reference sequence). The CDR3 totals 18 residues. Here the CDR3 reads CSARGSGVGDRGNNEQFF. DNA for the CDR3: TGCAGTGCTAGAGGTTCGGGGGTCGGGGACAGGGGGAACAATGAGCAGTTCTTC.

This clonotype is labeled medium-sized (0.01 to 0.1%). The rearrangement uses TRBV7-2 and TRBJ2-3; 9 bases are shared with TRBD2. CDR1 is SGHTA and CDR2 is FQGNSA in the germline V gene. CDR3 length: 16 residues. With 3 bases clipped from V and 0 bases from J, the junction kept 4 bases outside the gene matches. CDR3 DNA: TGTGCCAGCAGCTTCGTAGCGGGAGCAAGCACAGATACGCAGTATTTT. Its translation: CASSFVAGASTDTQYF.

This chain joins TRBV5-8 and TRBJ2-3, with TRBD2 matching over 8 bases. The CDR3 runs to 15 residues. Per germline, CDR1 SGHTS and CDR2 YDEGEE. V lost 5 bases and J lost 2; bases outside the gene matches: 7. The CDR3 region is CASSWGLGDTDTQYF. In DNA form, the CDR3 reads TGTGCCAGCAGTTGGGGACTAGGGGACACAGATACGCAGTATTTT.

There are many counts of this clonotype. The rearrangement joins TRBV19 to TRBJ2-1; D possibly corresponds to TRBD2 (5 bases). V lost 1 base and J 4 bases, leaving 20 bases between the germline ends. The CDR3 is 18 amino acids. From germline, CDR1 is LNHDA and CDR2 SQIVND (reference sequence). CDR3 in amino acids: CASSIVHIGVGGYNEQFF. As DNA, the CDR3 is TGTGCCAGTAGTATAGTCCACATTGGGGTTGGAGGATACAATGAGCAGTTCTTC.

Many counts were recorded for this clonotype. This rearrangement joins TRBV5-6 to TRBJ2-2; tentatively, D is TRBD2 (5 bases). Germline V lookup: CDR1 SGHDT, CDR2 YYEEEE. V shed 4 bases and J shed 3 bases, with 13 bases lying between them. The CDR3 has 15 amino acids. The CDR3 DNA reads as TGTGCCAGCAGCCGTAGCGTGGGATACACCGGGGAGCTGTTTTTT. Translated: CASSRSVGYTGELFF.

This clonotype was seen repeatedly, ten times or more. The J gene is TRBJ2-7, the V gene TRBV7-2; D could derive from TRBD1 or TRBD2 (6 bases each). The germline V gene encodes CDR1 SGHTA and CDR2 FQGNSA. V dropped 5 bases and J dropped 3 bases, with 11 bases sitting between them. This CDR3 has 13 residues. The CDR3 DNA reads TGTGCCAGCAGCGCCGGAGGGGGCTACGAGCAGTACTTC. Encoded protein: CASSAGGGYEQYF.

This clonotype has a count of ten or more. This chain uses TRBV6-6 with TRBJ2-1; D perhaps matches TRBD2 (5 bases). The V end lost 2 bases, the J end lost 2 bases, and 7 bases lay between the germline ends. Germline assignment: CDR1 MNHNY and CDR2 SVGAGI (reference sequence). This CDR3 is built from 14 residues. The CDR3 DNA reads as TGTGCCAGCAGTTACAACGGGGCCTACAATGAGCAGTTCTTC. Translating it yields CASSYNGAYNEQFF.

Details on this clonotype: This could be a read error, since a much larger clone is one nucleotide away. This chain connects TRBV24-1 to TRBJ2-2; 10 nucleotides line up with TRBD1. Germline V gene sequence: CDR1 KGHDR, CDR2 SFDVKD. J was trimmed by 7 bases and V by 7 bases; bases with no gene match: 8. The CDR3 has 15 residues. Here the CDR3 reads CATSGDRGRGGELFF. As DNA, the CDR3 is TGTGCCACCAGCGGAGACAGGGGGCGAGGCGGGGAGCTGTTTTTT.

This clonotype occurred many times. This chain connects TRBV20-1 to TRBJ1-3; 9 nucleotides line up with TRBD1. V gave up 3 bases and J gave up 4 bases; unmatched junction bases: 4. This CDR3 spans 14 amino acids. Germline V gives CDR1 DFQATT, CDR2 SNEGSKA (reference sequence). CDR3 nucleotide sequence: TGCAGTGCTAGTCACAGGGGGCAAGGAAACACCATATATTTT. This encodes CSASHRGQGNTIYF.

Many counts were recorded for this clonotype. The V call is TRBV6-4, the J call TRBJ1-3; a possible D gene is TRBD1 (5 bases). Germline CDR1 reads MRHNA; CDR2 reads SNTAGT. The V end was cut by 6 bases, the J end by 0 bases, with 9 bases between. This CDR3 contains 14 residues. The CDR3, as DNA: TGTGCCAGCAGAACAGGAGCCTCTGGAAACACCATATATTTT. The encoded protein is CASRTGASGNTIYF.

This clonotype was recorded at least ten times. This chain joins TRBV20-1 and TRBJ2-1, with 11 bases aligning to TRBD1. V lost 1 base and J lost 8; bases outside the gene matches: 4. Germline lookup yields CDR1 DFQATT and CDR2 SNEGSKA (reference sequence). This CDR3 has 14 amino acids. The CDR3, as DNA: TGCAGTGCTAGAGGGGACAGGGGGTTCGATGAGCAGTTCTTC. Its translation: CSARGDRGFDEQFF.

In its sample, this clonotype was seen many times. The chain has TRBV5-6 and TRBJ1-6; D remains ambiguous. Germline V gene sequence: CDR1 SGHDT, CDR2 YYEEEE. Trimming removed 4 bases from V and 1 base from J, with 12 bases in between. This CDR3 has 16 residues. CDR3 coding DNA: TGTGCCAGCAGCCCCAAAGGCGGGTCCTATAATTCACCCCTCCACTTT. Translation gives CASSPKGGSYNSPLHF.

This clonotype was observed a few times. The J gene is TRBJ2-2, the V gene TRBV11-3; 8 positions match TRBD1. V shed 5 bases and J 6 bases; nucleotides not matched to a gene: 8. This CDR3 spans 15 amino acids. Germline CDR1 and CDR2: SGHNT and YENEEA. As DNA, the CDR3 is TGTGCCAGCAGCGGTGACAGGGGTAGGGCCGGGGAGCTGTTTTTT. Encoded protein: CASSGDRGRAGELFF.

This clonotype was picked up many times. CDR3 sequence: CSASSQGAFYNSPLHF. CDR3 DNA sequence: TGCAGTGCTAGTTCCCAGGGGGCTTTCTATAATTCACCCCTCCACTTT. The rearrangement uses TRBV20-1 and TRBJ1-6, with TRBD1 matching over 8 bases. Germline V CDR1 and CDR2: DFQATT, SNEGSKA (reference sequence). The CDR3 has 16 amino acids. V shed 3 bases, J shed 3 bases, and the junction held 7 bases outside the gene matches.

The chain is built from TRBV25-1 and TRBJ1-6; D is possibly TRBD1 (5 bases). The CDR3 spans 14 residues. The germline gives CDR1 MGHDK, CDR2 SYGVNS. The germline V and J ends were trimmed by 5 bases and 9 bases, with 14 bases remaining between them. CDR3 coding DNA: TGTGCCAGCAGTAGAGTAGGGGCTGGTTCACCCCTCCACTTT. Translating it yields CASSRVGAGSPLHF. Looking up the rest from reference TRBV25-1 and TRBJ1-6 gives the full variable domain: EADIYQTPRYLVIGTGKKITLECSQTMGHDKMYWYQQDPGMELHLIHYSYGVNSTEKGDLSSESTVSRIRTEHFPLTLESARPSHTSQYLCASSRVGAGSPLHFGNGTRLTVT.

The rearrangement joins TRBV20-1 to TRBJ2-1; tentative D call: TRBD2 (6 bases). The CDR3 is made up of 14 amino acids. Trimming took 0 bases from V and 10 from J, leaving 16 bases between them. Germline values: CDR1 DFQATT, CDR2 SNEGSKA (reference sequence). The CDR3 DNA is TGCAGTGCTAGAGATGGACTCCACGGAGGGGAGCAGTTCTTC. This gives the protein CSARDGLHGGEQFF.

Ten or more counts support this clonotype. Here the CDR3 DNA reads TGTGCCAGTAGTGGGACAGGACTCTCTGGAAACACCATATATTTT. Translated: CASSGTGLSGNTIYF. V usage is TRBV19 and J usage is TRBJ1-3, with 8 bases aligning to TRBD1. The CDR3 has 15 residues. Germline loops: CDR1 LNHDA, CDR2 SQIVND (reference sequence). Trimming at V came to 5 bases and at J to 0 bases, leaving 3 bases not matched to a gene.

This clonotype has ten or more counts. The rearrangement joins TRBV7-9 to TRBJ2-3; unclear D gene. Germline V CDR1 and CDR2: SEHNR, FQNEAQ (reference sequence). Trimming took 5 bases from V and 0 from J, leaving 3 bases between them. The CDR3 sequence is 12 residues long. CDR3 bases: TGTGCCAGCAGCCCTAGCACAGATACGCAGTATTTT. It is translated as CASSPSTDTQYF.

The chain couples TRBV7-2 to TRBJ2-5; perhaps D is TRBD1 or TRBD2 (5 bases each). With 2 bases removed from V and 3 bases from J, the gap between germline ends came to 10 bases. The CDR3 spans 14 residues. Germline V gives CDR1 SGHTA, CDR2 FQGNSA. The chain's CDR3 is CASSLSGTEETQYF. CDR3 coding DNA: TGTGCCAGCAGCTTATCAGGGACGGAAGAGACCCAGTACTTC.

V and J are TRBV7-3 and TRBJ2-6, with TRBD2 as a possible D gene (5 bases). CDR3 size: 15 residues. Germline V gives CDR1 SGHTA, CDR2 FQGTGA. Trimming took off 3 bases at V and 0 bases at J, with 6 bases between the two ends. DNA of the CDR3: TGTGCCAGCAGCTTGGGGAGCTCTGGGGCCAACGTCCTGACTTTC. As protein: CASSLGSSGANVLTF.